The 28 T cell receptor beta chains below all came from one sample that was sequenced in a study of blood T cell repertoires in COVID-19. Some clones are missing from TCRdb's copy, which holds only in-frame ones; the method was immunoSEQ multiplex PCR. The sample shows some 110,000 clones, under 90% of them seen only once. The sample consisted of peripheral blood. The receptors were sampled from a man aged 80 or over with acute or convalescent COVID-19.

The CDR3 nucleotides read TGTGCCAGCTCACCTACCCTATACGAGCAGTACTTC. Encoded protein: CASSPTLYEQYF. The chain carries TRBV18 and TRBJ2-7; D gene uncertain. The V gene lost 3 bases and the J gene lost 4 bases, with 7 bases spanning the gap. In germline, CDR1 is KGHSH, CDR2 LQKENI. The CDR3 loop spans 12 amino acids.

The chain couples TRBV6-2 or TRBV6-3 to TRBJ2-3; 8 nucleotides line up with TRBD1. This CDR3 is 16 amino acids long. Germline CDR1 reads MNHEY; CDR2 reads SVGEGT. V trimming: 5 bases; J trimming: 0 bases; junction bases outside the gene matches: 7. DNA for the CDR3: TGTGCCAGCAGTCCGAGTGGACAGGGAAGCACAGATACGCAGTATTTT. Protein product: CASSPSGQGSTDTQYF.

This rearrangement joins TRBV11-3 to TRBJ2-2; perhaps TRBD2 as D (6 bases). Trimming removed 2 bases from V and 4 bases from J, with 11 bases in between. Germline V lookup: CDR1 SGHNT, CDR2 YENEEA. The CDR3 loop spans 15 amino acids. CDR3 nucleotide sequence: TGTGCCAGCAGCTTAACTAGCTTGGGCACCGGGGAGCTGTTTTTT. This translates into CASSLTSLGTGELFF. Full variable domain (remainder filled in from reference TRBV11-3 and TRBJ2-2): EAGVVQSPRYKIIEKKQPVAFWCNPISGHNTLYWYLQNLGQGPELLIRYENEEAVDDSQLPKDRFSAERLKGVDSTLKIQPAELGDSAVYLCASSLTSLGTGELFFGEGSRLTVL.

In its sample, this clone was seen a few times. The chain is built from TRBV13 and TRBJ2-1; D might be TRBD2 (6 bases). The CDR3 extends over 16 amino acids. Germline assignment: CDR1 PRHDT and CDR2 FYEKMQ (reference sequence). V lost 3 bases to trimming and J lost 0 bases, with 12 bases between them. CDR3 DNA sequence: TGTGCCAGCAGCTTTCTCCGTAGCGGCTCCTACAATGAGCAGTTCTTC. Encoded protein: CASSFLRSGSYNEQFF.

This clone was counted a few times. This chain joins TRBV7-9 and TRBJ1-5; unclear D gene. Germline loops: CDR1 SEHNR, CDR2 FQNEAQ (reference sequence). Trimming shortened V by 5 bases and J by 3 bases, and 11 bases separated the two germline ends. The length of the CDR3 is 14 residues. The CDR3 loop reads CASSTGRDNQPQHF. The CDR3 DNA is TGTGCCAGCAGCACCGGACGGGACAATCAGCCCCAGCATTTT.

V and J are TRBV29-1 and TRBJ2-7; D unresolved. The CDR3 consists of 11 residues. V dropped 4 bases and J dropped 1 base, with 5 bases sitting between them. Germline-derived CDR1 and CDR2 are SQVTM and ANQGSEA. This CDR3 is CSVALSYEQYF. CDR3 sequence (DNA): TGCAGCGTTGCACTATCCTACGAGCAGTACTTC.

This chain links TRBV27 with TRBJ2-1, with TRBD1 as a possible D gene (5 bases). V was clipped by 0 bases and J by 2 bases, with 11 bases between them. Germline V gene sequence: CDR1 MNHEY, CDR2 SMNVEV (reference sequence). The CDR3 length is 16 residues. The CDR3 nucleotides are TGTGCCAGCAGTTTATCGCGCAGGGCTCCCTACAATGAGCAGTTCTTC. This encodes CASSLSRRAPYNEQFF.

Here the CDR3 reads CASSSRGEGTGELFF. CDR3 nucleotide sequence: TGTGCCAGCAGCTCCAGGGGGGAAGGAACCGGGGAGCTGTTTTTT. The chain couples TRBV7-3 to TRBJ2-2; D may be TRBD1 (7 bases). Germline assignment: CDR1 SGHTA and CDR2 FQGTGA. The CDR3 spans 15 residues. Trimming took 4 bases from V and 5 from J, leaving 14 bases between them.

The CDR3 loop is CASSSLPSGSYNEQFF. The CDR3, as DNA: TGCGCCAGCAGCTCGCTCCCTAGCGGTTCCTACAATGAGCAGTTCTTC. V is TRBV5-1 and J is TRBJ2-1; TRBD2 aligns across 7 bases. CDR1 SGHRS and CDR2 YFSETQ come from the germline V gene. V gave up 3 bases and J gave up 1 base; unmatched junction bases: 7. This CDR3 spans 16 amino acids.

The rearrangement links TRBV28 to TRBJ2-1; perhaps TRBD2 as D (5 bases). Per germline, CDR1 MDHEN and CDR2 SYDVKM. CDR3 length: 15 amino acids. V was cut by 3 bases and J by 4 bases, with 13 bases left in between. The CDR3 region is CASSFRDTPYNEQFF. Written as DNA, the CDR3 is TGTGCCAGCAGTTTCCGGGATACCCCATACAATGAGCAGTTCTTC.

The rearrangement links TRBV6-1 to TRBJ1-5; perhaps TRBD1 as D (5 bases). V dropped 2 bases and J dropped 9 bases, with 17 bases sitting between them. The CDR3 has 15 residues. Germline CDR1 and CDR2: MNHNS and SASEGT. CDR3 nucleotides: TGTGCCAGCAGTGAATTTTGGCAGGGCCCATGGCCCCAGCATTTT. Encoded protein: CASSEFWQGPWPQHF.

The chain couples TRBV7-9 to TRBJ2-2; TRBD1 aligns across 7 bases. V was clipped by 5 bases and J by 2 bases; unmatched bases: 8. In germline, CDR1 is SEHNR, CDR2 FQNEAQ (reference sequence). The CDR3 covers 16 residues. The CDR3 nucleotides read TGTGCCAGCAGCCCTTCCGGGACAGTTAACACCGGGGAGCTGTTTTTT. It translates to CASSPSGTVNTGELFF.

The chain links TRBV3-1 (or the pseudogene TRBV3-2) to TRBJ2-7; D not certain. The germline CDR1 and CDR2 sequences are LGHDT and YNNKEL (reference sequence). CDR3 length: 19 residues. Trimming took 0 bases from V and 4 from J, leaving 25 bases between them. CDR3 residues: CASSQETPGPQFLLYEQYF. The CDR3 DNA is TGTGCCAGCAGCCAAGAGACGCCAGGTCCTCAGTTCCTTCTTTACGAGCAGTACTTC.

V is TRBV5-5 and J is TRBJ1-4; maybe TRBD1 (5 bases). This CDR3 has 14 residues. The V gene lost 4 bases and the J gene lost 6 bases, with 13 bases spanning the gap. Per germline, CDR1 SGHKS and CDR2 YYEKEE (reference sequence). The CDR3 loop is CASSGSGTHEKLFF. The CDR3 coding sequence is TGTGCCAGCAGCGGCTCGGGGACTCATGAAAAACTGTTTTTT.

The chain carries TRBV28 and TRBJ1-2; a weak D match, TRBD1 (6 bases). This CDR3 has 13 residues. The germline V gene has CDR1 MDHEN and CDR2 SYDVKM. Between the trimmed V and J ends, which lost 5 bases and 5 bases, there was a span of 12 bases. Here the CDR3 reads CASSQDSSYGYTF. In DNA, the CDR3 is TGTGCCAGCAGTCAGGACAGCTCTTATGGCTACACCTTC.

The rearrangement joins TRBV7-2 to TRBJ1-2; 9 nucleotides agree with TRBD1. The CDR3 is 16 residues long. Germline CDR1 and CDR2: SGHTA and FQGNSA. V dropped 2 bases and J dropped 4; count of bases not matched to a gene: 8. CDR3 DNA sequence: TGTGCCAGCAGCTTAAATCCGCCGGGACAGGGCTATGGCTACACCTTC. Translation gives CASSLNPPGQGYGYTF.

A few counts support this clone. The chain recombines TRBV28 with TRBJ1-5, with a tentative D call TRBD1 (5 bases). Trimming shortened V by 5 bases and J by 0 bases, and 23 bases separated the two germline ends. The germline gives CDR1 MDHEN, CDR2 SYDVKM. The CDR3 length is 19 residues. CDR3 in DNA: TGTGCCAGCAGTGGGACCTGGAGGGTCGGAGGTTATAGCAATCAGCCCCAGCATTTT. Its translation: CASSGTWRVGGYSNQPQHF.

This clone was detected only once. This chain connects TRBV7-9 to TRBJ2-4, with D perhaps TRBD2 (6 bases). Looked up from germline, CDR1 is SEHNR and CDR2 is FQNEAQ (reference sequence). With 2 bases removed from V and 3 bases from J, the gap between germline ends came to 17 bases. CDR3 length: 17 amino acids. The CDR3 coding sequence is TGTGCCAGCAGCTTATACGGTTCGGGAGATAACAAAAACATTCAGTACTTC. It specifies CASSLYGSGDNKNIQYF.

The chain employs TRBV19 and TRBJ1-4; 7 bases line up with TRBD1. Germline V CDR1 and CDR2: LNHDA, SQIVND (reference sequence). J lost 5 bases, V lost 11 bases, and 5 bases had no gene match. The CDR3 has 12 amino acids. CDR3 DNA: TGTGCCGCGGGACAGAGAAATGAAAAACTGTTTTTT. Protein product: CAAGQRNEKLFF.

The V gene is TRBV18, the J gene TRBJ1-1, with TRBD1 matching over 9 bases. The CDR3 sequence is 16 residues long. Germline V lookup: CDR1 KGHSH, CDR2 LQKENI. After removal of 2 bases from V and 0 bases from J, the junction contained 4 bases not matched to a gene. CDR3 sequence reads: CASSPYGTGMNTEAFF. The CDR3 DNA is TGTGCCAGCTCACCATACGGGACAGGGATGAACACTGAAGCTTTCTTT.

The chain links TRBV9 to TRBJ2-3; the match to TRBD1 covers 11 bases. J was trimmed by 0 bases and V by 0 bases; bases with no gene match: 0. The CDR3 is made up of 16 amino acids. Looked up from germline, CDR1 is SGDLS and CDR2 is YYNGEE. CDR3 amino acids: CASSVGTGGSTDTQYF. The CDR3 DNA follows: TGTGCCAGCAGCGTAGGGACAGGGGGCAGCACAGATACGCAGTATTTT.

The CDR3 DNA reads as TGTGCCTGGAGTTTGGCCCGCTTAGCCACTGAAGCTTTCTTT. Its translation is CAWSLARLATEAFF. The chain couples TRBV30 to TRBJ1-1; D not certain. Germline V CDR1 and CDR2: GTSNPN, SVGIG (reference sequence). The CDR3 runs 14 residues. V gave up 2 bases and J gave up 4 bases, with 14 bases separating them.

The chain employs TRBV29-1 and TRBJ1-2; no clear D gene. Germline V gene sequence: CDR1 SQVTM, CDR2 ANQGSEA. V lost 3 bases to trimming and J lost 4 bases, with 12 bases between them. The CDR3 is made up of 13 amino acids. The CDR3, as DNA: TGCAGCGTTGAGATTACAGTAGGCTATGGCTACACCTTC. Translating gives CSVEITVGYGYTF.

The sample holds a few counts of this clone. This chain links TRBV19 with TRBJ2-7; TRBD2 aligns across 7 bases. The J segment lost 2 bases and the V segment lost 3 bases, leaving 7 bases of the junction unmatched. CDR3 length: 15 amino acids. The germline V gene encodes CDR1 LNHDA and CDR2 SQIVND (reference sequence). The CDR3 DNA follows: TGTGCCAGTAGTATTGGAGCTAGCGGACCCTACGAGCAGTACTTC. Its translation is CASSIGASGPYEQYF.

The genes are TRBV11-2 and TRBJ2-1; 9 positions match TRBD2. This CDR3 comprises 16 residues. Germline trimming cut 5 bases from V and 2 bases from J; bases unmatched to any gene: 7. Germline V gene sequence: CDR1 SGHAT, CDR2 FQNNGV. The CDR3 loop reads CASSPDASGAYNEQFF. CDR3 nucleotide sequence: TGTGCCAGCAGCCCCGACGCTAGCGGGGCCTACAATGAGCAGTTCTTC.

The J gene is TRBJ1-5, the V gene TRBV18, with 9 bases aligning to TRBD1. Germline assignment: CDR1 KGHSH and CDR2 LQKENI. V dropped 3 bases and J dropped 4; count of bases not matched to a gene: 4. CDR3 size: 15 residues. The CDR3, as DNA: TGTGCCAGCTCACCCGACAGGGGGACTAATCAGCCCCAGCATTTT. It encodes CASSPDRGTNQPQHF.

The chain couples TRBV3-1 (or the pseudogene TRBV3-2) to TRBJ1-1; D possibly corresponds to TRBD1 (5 bases). CDR3 length: 14 amino acids. Trimming took 4 bases from V and 2 from J, leaving 11 bases between them. The germline gives CDR1 LGHDT, CDR2 YNNKEL (reference sequence). CDR3 bases: TGTGCCAGCAGCCGGAGGGGCTCAAACACTGAAGCTTTCTTT. This codes for CASSRRGSNTEAFF.

This clone appeared once. This chain links TRBV30 with TRBJ2-7; TRBD2 aligns across 16 bases. Germline V gives CDR1 GTSNPN, CDR2 SVGIG (reference sequence). The J segment lost 0 bases and the V segment lost 1 base, leaving 6 bases of the junction unmatched. There are 18 residues in the CDR3. The CDR3 bases are TGTGCCTGGAGTGGCCCGGGACTAGCGGGAGGGTTCTCCTACGAGCAGTACTTC. This codes for CAWSGPGLAGGFSYEQYF.